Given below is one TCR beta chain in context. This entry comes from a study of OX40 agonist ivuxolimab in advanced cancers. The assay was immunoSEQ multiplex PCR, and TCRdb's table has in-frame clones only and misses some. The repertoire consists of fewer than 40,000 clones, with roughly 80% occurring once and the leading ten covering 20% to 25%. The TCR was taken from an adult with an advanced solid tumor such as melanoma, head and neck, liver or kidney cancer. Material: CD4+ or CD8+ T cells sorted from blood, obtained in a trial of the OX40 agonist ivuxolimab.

The CDR3 region is CAWSVRDYNEQFF. The CDR3 DNA is TGTGCCTGGAGTGTACGAGACTACAATGAGCAGTTCTTC. This rearrangement joins TRBV30 to TRBJ2-1; no reliable D call. The germline V and J ends were trimmed by 0 bases and 3 bases, with 6 bases remaining between them. Germline V gene data show CDR1 as GTSNPN and CDR2 as SVGIG (reference sequence). The CDR3 runs to 13 residues.